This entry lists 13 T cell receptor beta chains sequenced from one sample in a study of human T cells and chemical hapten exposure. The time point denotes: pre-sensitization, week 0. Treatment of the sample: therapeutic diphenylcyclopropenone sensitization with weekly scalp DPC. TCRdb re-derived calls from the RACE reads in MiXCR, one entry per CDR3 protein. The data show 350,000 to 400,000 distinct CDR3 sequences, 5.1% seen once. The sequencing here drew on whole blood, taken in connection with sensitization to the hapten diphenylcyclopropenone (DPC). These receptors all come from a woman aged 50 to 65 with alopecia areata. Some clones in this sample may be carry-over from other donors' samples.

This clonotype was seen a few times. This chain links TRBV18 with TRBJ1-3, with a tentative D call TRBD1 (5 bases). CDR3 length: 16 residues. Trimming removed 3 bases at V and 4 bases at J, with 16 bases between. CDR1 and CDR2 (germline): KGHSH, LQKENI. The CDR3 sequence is CASSPPQEVQGNTIYF. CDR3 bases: TGTGCCAGCTCACCGCCACAGGAGGTGCAGGGAAACACCATATATTTT. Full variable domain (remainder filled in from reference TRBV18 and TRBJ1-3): NAGVMQNPRHLVRRRGQEARLRCSPMKGHSHVYWYRQLPEEGLKFMVYLQKENIIDESGMPKERFSAEFPKEGPSILRIQQVVRGDSAAYFCASSPPQEVQGNTIYFGEGSWLTVV.

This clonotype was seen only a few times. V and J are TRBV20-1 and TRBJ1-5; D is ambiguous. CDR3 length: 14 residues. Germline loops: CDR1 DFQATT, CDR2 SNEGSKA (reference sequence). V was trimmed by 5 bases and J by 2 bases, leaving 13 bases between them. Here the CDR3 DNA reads TGCAGTGCTGAGGACGTGCTTGGCAATCAGCCCCAGCATTTT. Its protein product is CSAEDVLGNQPQHF.

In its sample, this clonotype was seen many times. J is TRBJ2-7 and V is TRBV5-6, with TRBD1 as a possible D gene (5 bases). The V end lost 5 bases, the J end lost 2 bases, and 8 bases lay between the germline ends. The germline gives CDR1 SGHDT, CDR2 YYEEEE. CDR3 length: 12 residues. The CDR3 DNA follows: TGTGCCAGCAGTGAACAGGCCTACGAGCAGTACTTC. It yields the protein CASSEQAYEQYF.

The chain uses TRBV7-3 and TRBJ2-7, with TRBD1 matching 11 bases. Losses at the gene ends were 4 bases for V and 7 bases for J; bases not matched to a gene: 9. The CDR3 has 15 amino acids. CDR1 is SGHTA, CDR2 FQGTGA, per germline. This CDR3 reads CASSSTGTGGEEQYF. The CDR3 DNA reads TGTGCCAGCAGCTCGACCGGGACAGGGGGTGAAGAGCAGTACTTC.

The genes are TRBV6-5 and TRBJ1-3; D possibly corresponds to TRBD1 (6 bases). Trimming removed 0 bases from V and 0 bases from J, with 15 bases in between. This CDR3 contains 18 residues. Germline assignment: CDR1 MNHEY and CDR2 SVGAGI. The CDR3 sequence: CASSYSNRAFHSGNTIYF. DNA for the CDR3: TGTGCCAGCAGTTACTCGAACAGGGCCTTTCACTCTGGAAACACCATATATTTT.

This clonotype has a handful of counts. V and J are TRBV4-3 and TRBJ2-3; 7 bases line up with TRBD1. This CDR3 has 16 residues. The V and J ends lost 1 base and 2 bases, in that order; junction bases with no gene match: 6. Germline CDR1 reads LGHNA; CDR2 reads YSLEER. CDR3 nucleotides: TGCGCCAGCAGCCAAGCCCGGGACAGCTACACAGATACGCAGTATTTT. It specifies CASSQARDSYTDTQYF.

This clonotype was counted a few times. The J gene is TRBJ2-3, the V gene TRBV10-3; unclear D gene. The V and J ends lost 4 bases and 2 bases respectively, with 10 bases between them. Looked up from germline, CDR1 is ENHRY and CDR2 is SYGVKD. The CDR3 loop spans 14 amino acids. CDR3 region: CAISGQQSTDTQYF. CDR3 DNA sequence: TGTGCCATCAGTGGACAACAATCCACAGATACGCAGTATTTT.

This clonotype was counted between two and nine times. The DNA of the CDR3 is TGTGCCAGCAGTGAATCCAGACTAGTGGGTAGGAATGAGCAGTTCTTC. Protein product: CASSESRLVGRNEQFF. V and J are TRBV6-1 and TRBJ2-1; tentative D call: TRBD2 (6 bases). Germline CDR1 MNHNS, CDR2 SASEGT. Trimming left V 2 bases short and J 7 bases short, with 18 bases between. CDR3 length equals 16 residues.

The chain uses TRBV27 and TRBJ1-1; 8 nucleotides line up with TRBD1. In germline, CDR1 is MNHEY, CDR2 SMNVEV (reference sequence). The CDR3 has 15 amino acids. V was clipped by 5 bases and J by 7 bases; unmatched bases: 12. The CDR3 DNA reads TGTGCCAGCAGTGGGGGGAGGACAGGGCGTTTTGAAGCTTTCTTT. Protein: CASSGGRTGRFEAFF.

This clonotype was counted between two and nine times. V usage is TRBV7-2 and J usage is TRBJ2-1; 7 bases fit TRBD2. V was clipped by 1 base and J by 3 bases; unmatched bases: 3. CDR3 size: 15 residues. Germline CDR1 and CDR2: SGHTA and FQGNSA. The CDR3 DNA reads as TGTGCCAGCAGCTTAGAAAGGACTAGCTACAATGAGCAGTTCTTC. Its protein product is CASSLERTSYNEQFF.

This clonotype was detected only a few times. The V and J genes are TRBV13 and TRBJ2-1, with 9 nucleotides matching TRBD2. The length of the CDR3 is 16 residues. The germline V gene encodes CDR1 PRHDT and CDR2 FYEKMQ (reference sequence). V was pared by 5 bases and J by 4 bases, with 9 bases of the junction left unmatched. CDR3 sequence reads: CASSQNPGLAYNEQFF. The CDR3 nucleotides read TGTGCCAGCAGCCAGAACCCGGGACTAGCTTACAATGAGCAGTTCTTC.

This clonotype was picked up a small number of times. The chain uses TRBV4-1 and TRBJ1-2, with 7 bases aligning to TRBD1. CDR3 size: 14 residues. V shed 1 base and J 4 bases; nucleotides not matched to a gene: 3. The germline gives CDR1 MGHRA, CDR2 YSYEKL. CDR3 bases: TGCGCCAGCAGCCAAGGGGACAGTGTCTATGGCTACACCTTC. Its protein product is CASSQGDSVYGYTF.

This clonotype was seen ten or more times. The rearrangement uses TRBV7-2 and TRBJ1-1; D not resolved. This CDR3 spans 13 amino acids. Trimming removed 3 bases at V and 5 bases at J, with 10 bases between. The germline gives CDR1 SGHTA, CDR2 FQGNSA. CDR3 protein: CASSFSIQTEAFF. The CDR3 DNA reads TGTGCCAGCAGCTTTAGCATCCAGACTGAAGCTTTCTTT.